This T cell receptor beta chain was recovered during a study of OX40 agonist ivuxolimab in advanced cancers. TCRdb's copy holds only in-frame clones and misses some; the assay was immunoSEQ multiplex PCR. Of around 72,000 clones detected, about 81% appear once; the ten largest clones hold 0.42%. General study points: Dosing at 0.1 to 3.0 mg/kg was accompanied by clonal expansion of CD4+ and CD8+ blood T cells by week 6.

As to this clone: Its antigen is undetermined.

V shed 4 bases and J shed 8 bases, with 17 bases lying between them. Germline CDR1 and CDR2: SGHTA and FQGNSA. The CDR3 has 14 amino acids. The chain employs TRBV7-2 and TRBJ1-2; possible D gene TRBD1, 5 bases. The starting material was CD4+ or CD8+ T cells sorted from blood, obtained in a trial of the OX40 agonist ivuxolimab. This clonotype was sampled from an adult with an advanced solid tumor such as melanoma, head and neck, liver or kidney cancer. The CDR3 DNA follows: TGTGCCAGCAGCTCCCGGGCAGGGTATTTGGGCTACACCTTC. Translating it yields CASSSRAGYLGYTF. Full variable domain (outside the CDR3, taken from reference TRBV7-2 and TRBJ1-2): GAGVSQSPSNKVTEKGKDVELRCDPISGHTALYWYRQSLGQGLEFLIYFQGNSAPDKSGLPSDRFSAERTGGSVSTLTIQRTQQEDSAVYLCASSSRAGYLGYTFGSGTRLTVV.